What follows are 31 T cell receptor beta chains derived from one specimen sequenced in a study of T cell repertoires in cytomegalovirus infection. TCRdb itself ran the reads through MiXCR, one entry per CDR3 protein. This sample has about 180,000 distinct CDR3 sequences, with around 15% found just once. Sequences were obtained from PBMCs. Receptors were obtained from a human donor in good health (CMV status not recorded). Some clones in this sample may be carry-over from other donors' samples.

This clonotype has a count of ten or more. The chain links TRBV19 to TRBJ1-1; 8 positions match TRBD1. There are 14 residues in the CDR3. The V gene's germline CDR1 is LNHDA and CDR2 SQIVND (reference sequence). V shed 3 bases, J shed 5 bases, and the junction held 5 bases outside the gene matches. The CDR3 region has the DNA TGTGCCAGTAGTATGGGCAGGGGGCGTACTGAAGCTTTCTTT. As protein: CASSMGRGRTEAFF.

The chain combines TRBV20-1 with TRBJ2-5; D is undetermined. CDR1 is DFQATT and CDR2 is SNEGSKA in the germline V gene (reference sequence). The CDR3 loop spans 10 amino acids. Deletions cut 6 bases from V and 5 bases from J, with 7 bases between. CDR3 amino acids: CSARYETQYF. The CDR3 bases are TGCAGTGCGCGATATGAGACCCAGTACTTC.

The V gene is TRBV6-5, the J gene TRBJ1-5, with no clear D. The CDR3 contains 13 residues. Germline-derived CDR1 and CDR2 are MNHEY and SVGAGI. Trimming removed 7 bases from V and 9 bases from J, with 16 bases in between. The CDR3 loop reads CASTKNLEGPQHF. CDR3 in DNA: TGTGCCAGCACGAAGAACCTAGAAGGGCCCCAGCATTTT.

This clonotype appeared many times. The V call is TRBV7-9, the J call TRBJ1-4; D unresolved. CDR3 length equals 15 residues. V was cut by 3 bases and J by 4 bases, with 12 bases left in between. Germline CDR1 SEHNR, CDR2 FQNEAQ (reference sequence). CDR3 region: CASSFISALNEKLFF. CDR3 nucleotide sequence: TGTGCCAGCAGCTTTATCTCGGCCCTTAATGAAAAACTGTTTTTT.

This clonotype has a count of ten or more. The J gene is TRBJ2-6, the V gene TRBV12-3 or TRBV12-4; D is unclear. Trimming removed 2 bases at V and 1 base at J, with 6 bases between. CDR3 length: 15 amino acids. CDR3 nucleotide sequence: TGTGCCAGCAGTTTAATGGCTTCTGGGGCCAACGTCCTGACTTTC. It is translated as CASSLMASGANVLTF.

Only a few counts were recorded for this clonotype. The chain links TRBV28 to TRBJ2-1, with 11 bases aligning to TRBD2. The CDR3 spans 13 residues. Germline-derived CDR1 and CDR2 are MDHEN and SYDVKM. With V trimmed by 6 bases and J by 9 bases, 4 bases remained unmatched. CDR3 residues: CASRLAGAGEQFF. The CDR3 DNA reads TGTGCCAGCAGACTAGCGGGAGCGGGTGAGCAGTTCTTC.

This clonotype was recorded at least ten times. This chain connects TRBV29-1 to TRBJ2-6, with unresolved D. Germline V gene sequence: CDR1 SQVTM, CDR2 ANQGSEA. The CDR3 is 12 residues long. Trimming took off 6 bases at V and 4 bases at J, with 7 bases between the two ends. In DNA, the CDR3 is TGCAGCGTAGTGGAGGGGGCCAACGTCCTGACTTTC. Amino acid sequence: CSVVEGANVLTF.

In this sample, this clonotype turned up many times. V is TRBV27 and J is TRBJ2-7; D call uncertain. With 2 bases removed from V and 2 bases from J, the gap between germline ends came to 13 bases. Per the germline V gene, CDR1 is MNHEY and CDR2 is SMNVEV (reference sequence). There are 15 residues in the CDR3. The chain's CDR3 is CASSLVRSSTYEQYF. As DNA, the CDR3 is TGTGCCAGCAGTTTAGTTCGCAGTTCCACCTACGAGCAGTACTTC.

This chain links TRBV7-9 with TRBJ1-5; D ambiguous. The CDR3 spans 15 residues. V lost 7 bases and J 0 bases, leaving 13 bases between the germline ends. Germline CDR1 SEHNR, CDR2 FQNEAQ (reference sequence). CDR3 DNA: TGTGCCAGCACCGACGTCGGCGATAGCAATCAGCCCCAGCATTTT. Protein: CASTDVGDSNQPQHF.

This clonotype occurred many times. CDR3 protein: CASRHGQGRPNTEAFF. In DNA, the CDR3 is TGTGCCAGTCGCCATGGACAGGGACGTCCTAACACTGAAGCTTTCTTT. The chain recombines TRBV28 with TRBJ1-1; 8 positions match TRBD1. The ends lost 9 bases at V and 2 bases at J; junction bases unmatched: 14. Germline values: CDR1 MDHEN, CDR2 SYDVKM. The CDR3 has 16 amino acids.

This clonotype was detected ten times or more. V usage is TRBV12-3 or TRBV12-4 and J usage is TRBJ1-5, with no clear D. With 2 bases removed from V and 2 bases from J, the gap between germline ends came to 10 bases. The CDR3 loop spans 15 amino acids. Written as DNA, the CDR3 is TGTGCCAGCAGTTTAAAGGGAATCGGCAATCAGCCCCAGCATTTT. It specifies CASSLKGIGNQPQHF.

This clonotype was picked up many times. The V and J genes are TRBV7-2 and TRBJ1-5; D gene ambiguous. The CDR3 loop spans 15 amino acids. Looked up from germline, CDR1 is SGHTA and CDR2 is FQGNSA. V was clipped by 3 bases and J by 0 bases, with 9 bases between them. For the CDR3, the DNA is TGTGCCAGCAGCTTGACCGGATCTAGCAATCAGCCCCAGCATTTT. This codes for CASSLTGSSNQPQHF.

This clonotype was picked up many times. The rearrangement uses TRBV7-8 and TRBJ2-6; 7 bases are a match to TRBD1. The CDR3 is 17 amino acids. The ends lost 9 bases at V and 2 bases at J; junction bases unmatched: 13. Germline CDR1 is SGHVS and CDR2 is FQNEAQ. CDR3 protein: CASPGTARIPGANVLTF. CDR3 coding DNA: TGTGCCAGTCCCGGGACAGCAAGGATCCCTGGGGCCAACGTCCTGACTTTC.

This clonotype was recorded a few times. This sequence joins TRBV20-1 and TRBJ2-7; TRBD1 matches 10 bases. This CDR3 contains 14 residues. Per germline, CDR1 DFQATT and CDR2 SNEGSKA (reference sequence). Trimming removed 6 bases from V and 5 bases from J; junction bases left unmatched: 10. This chain's CDR3 is CSAAGTGEFHEQYF. The CDR3, as DNA: TGCAGTGCCGCCGGGACAGGGGAATTCCACGAGCAGTACTTC.

This clonotype was seen only a few times. The chain carries TRBV18 and TRBJ2-7; D gene unclear. The length of the CDR3 is 13 residues. Trimming pared 0 bases from V and 9 bases from J, leaving 12 bases between. Per the germline V gene, CDR1 is KGHSH and CDR2 is LQKENI. CDR3 loop: CASSPPGLRAQYF. DNA of the CDR3: TGTGCCAGCTCACCACCGGGTCTACGGGCGCAGTACTTC.

The chain links TRBV29-1 to TRBJ2-7; TRBD1 matches 8 bases. Germline V gene sequence: CDR1 SQVTM, CDR2 ANQGSEA. J was trimmed by 6 bases and V by 3 bases; bases with no gene match: 10. The CDR3 spans 14 residues. CDR3 sequence reads: CSVESGQGAGEQYF. CDR3 DNA: TGCAGCGTTGAGTCTGGGCAGGGGGCTGGCGAGCAGTACTTC.

The J gene is TRBJ1-1, the V gene TRBV14, with a possible D match to TRBD1 (6 bases). Between the trimmed V and J ends, which lost 7 bases and 0 bases, there was a span of 15 bases. The germline CDR1 and CDR2 sequences are SGHDN and FVKESK. The CDR3 has 15 amino acids. The CDR3 reads CASTPRGSMNTEAFF. As DNA, the CDR3 is TGTGCCAGCACCCCTAGGGGGTCGATGAACACTGAAGCTTTCTTT.

The rearrangement links TRBV2 to TRBJ2-2, with D tentatively TRBD1 or TRBD2 (6 bases each). CDR1 is SNHLY, CDR2 FYNNEI, per germline. Trimming stripped 4 bases from V and 7 bases from J, with 13 bases between. CDR3 length: 14 amino acids. DNA for the CDR3: TGTGCCAGCAGTGTACAGGGAGGAGACGGGGAGCTGTTTTTT. This translates into CASSVQGGDGELFF.

This clonotype has more than one count but fewer than ten. J is TRBJ2-7 and V is TRBV2; 10 nucleotides align to TRBD1. Germline V CDR1 and CDR2: SNHLY, FYNNEI. Unmatched junction bases numbered 5, after V lost 11 bases and J lost 4 bases. This CDR3 spans 12 amino acids. CDR3: CAGLGQGYEQYF. The DNA for the CDR3 is TGTGCCGGCCTGGGACAGGGGTACGAGCAGTACTTC.

This chain connects TRBV10-3 to TRBJ1-1, with 8 bases aligning to TRBD1. The CDR3 totals 13 residues. Trimming at V came to 10 bases and at J to 1 base, leaving 5 bases not matched to a gene. CDR1 is ENHRY and CDR2 is SYGVKD in the germline V gene. The DNA for the CDR3 is TGTGCCAACTCCGGGACAGGGAACACTGAAGCTTTCTTT. Amino acids: CANSGTGNTEAFF.

This clonotype was seen only a few times. The rearrangement joins TRBV2 to TRBJ1-6, with a tentative D call TRBD1 (6 bases). Germline-derived CDR1 and CDR2 are SNHLY and FYNNEI. The CDR3 consists of 14 residues. V lost 6 bases to trimming and J lost 4 bases, with 10 bases between them. The CDR3 DNA is TGTGCCAGCAGGAGGACAGATTATAATTCACCCCTCCACTTT. Amino acid sequence: CASRRTDYNSPLHF. The variable domain in full, with the rest retrieved from reference TRBV2 and TRBJ1-6, is EPEVTQTPSHQVTQMGQEVILRCVPISNHLYFYWYRQILGQKVEFLVSFYNNEISEKSEIFDDQFSVERPDGSNFTLKIRSTKLEDSAMYFCASRRTDYNSPLHFGNGTRLTVT.

The chain joins TRBV15 to TRBJ1-2, with 8 bases lining up with TRBD1. Trimming took 0 bases from V and 5 from J; bases not matched to a gene: 5. The germline V gene has CDR1 LNHNV and CDR2 YYDKDF (reference sequence). The CDR3 consists of 15 residues. In nucleotides, the CDR3 is TGTGCCACCAGCAGAGAGCAGGGGGCTTGGTATGGCTACACCTTC. Its protein product is CATSREQGAWYGYTF.

This clonotype was observed at least ten times. The junction does not match germline at one end; this may be a read error. The chain links TRBV6-1 to TRBJ1-2; perhaps TRBD1 as D (5 bases). The germline V gene has CDR1 MNHNS and CDR2 SASEGT. The CDR3 has 13 residues. The CDR3 loop is CASSEVSVRAISF. The CDR3 nucleotides are TGTGCCAGCAGTGAAGTTTCAGTCAGGGCCATCTCGTTC.

The V and J genes are TRBV20-1 and TRBJ2-2, with 16 bases aligning to TRBD2. Germline values: CDR1 DFQATT, CDR2 SNEGSKA (reference sequence). This CDR3 is built from 17 residues. With 6 bases clipped from V and 3 bases from J, the junction kept 7 bases outside the gene matches. CDR3 amino acids: CSAPGLAGGPDTGELFF. DNA for the CDR3: TGCAGTGCCCCGGGACTAGCGGGAGGGCCAGACACCGGGGAGCTGTTTTTT.

This clonotype was observed many times. The J gene is TRBJ2-5, the V gene TRBV28; no firm D call. Germline CDR1 reads MDHEN; CDR2 reads SYDVKM. This CDR3 contains 16 residues. V was clipped by 6 bases and J by 4 bases, with 21 bases between them. CDR3 protein: CASSAPQGTLGETQYF. The CDR3 nucleotides are TGTGCCAGCAGCGCCCCACAAGGAACCCTTGGAGAGACCCAGTACTTC.

This chain joins TRBV2 and TRBJ1-5; a possible D gene is TRBD1 (6 bases). Looked up from germline, CDR1 is SNHLY and CDR2 is FYNNEI. CDR3 length: 15 amino acids. V lost 6 bases, J lost 6 bases, and 18 bases lay in between. The CDR3 protein is CASSGTTGYVQPQHF. CDR3 nucleotides: TGTGCCAGCAGCGGAACCACAGGGTACGTTCAGCCCCAGCATTTT.

This clonotype was picked up many times. J is TRBJ1-1 and V is TRBV20-1; the D is unclear. CDR1 is DFQATT, CDR2 SNEGSKA, per germline (reference sequence). The CDR3 totals 14 residues. The V and J ends lost 7 bases and 5 bases respectively, with 20 bases between them. As DNA, the CDR3 is TGCAGTGTCTCTCTTGGCGGGTCGGTTACTGAAGCTTTCTTT. Protein: CSVSLGGSVTEAFF.

This clonotype appeared a few times. The chain carries TRBV28 and TRBJ2-1, with 7 nucleotides matching TRBD1. Germline-derived CDR1 and CDR2 are MDHEN and SYDVKM. The CDR3 extends over 14 amino acids. V dropped 5 bases and J dropped 4; count of bases not matched to a gene: 5. The CDR3 reads CASSQIQGYNEQFF. CDR3 sequence (DNA): TGTGCCAGCAGTCAAATACAGGGGTACAATGAGCAGTTCTTC.

The sample holds a few counts of this clonotype. The chain uses TRBV25-1 and TRBJ2-5; tentative D call: TRBD1 (5 bases). The CDR3 has 14 residues. Trimming stripped 2 bases from V and 2 bases from J, with 9 bases between. Germline V gene sequence: CDR1 MGHDK, CDR2 SYGVNS. CDR3 sequence reads: CASSEKTEQETQYF. The CDR3 bases are TGTGCCAGCAGTGAAAAGACAGAGCAAGAGACCCAGTACTTC.

This clonotype was found many times. The rearrangement joins TRBV27 to TRBJ1-5; D is possibly TRBD1 (5 bases). Deletions cut 5 bases from V and 3 bases from J, with 14 bases between. The CDR3 has 15 residues. Germline values: CDR1 MNHEY, CDR2 SMNVEV (reference sequence). In nucleotides, the CDR3 is TGTGCCAGCAGTGTCGGGACGGCCCTCAATCAGCCCCAGCATTTT. Translated: CASSVGTALNQPQHF.

This clonotype has at least ten counts. This rearrangement joins TRBV12-3 or TRBV12-4 to TRBJ1-6; D unresolved. Between the trimmed V and J ends, which lost 7 bases and 9 bases, there was a span of 13 bases. CDR3 length: 13 residues. DNA of the CDR3: TGTGCCAGCACTCCGGACCCTAGTTCACCCCTCCACTTT. Translated: CASTPDPSSPLHF.